The T cell receptor beta chain under discussion was sequenced for a study of regulatory T cells in long-lasting Graves disease. Time point meaning: newly diagnosed GD, antithyroid drugs for less than 3 months. PBMC-derived RNA was used for the TCR library. Each of the patients was recruited from an endocrinology department situated in Xi'an, China. Points on this clonotype: At one of its ends the junction is not consistent with the germline gene, which may arise from a read error.

For TCR beta, libraries came from iRepertoire HTBI primers and Arm-PCR of CDR3 regions. Via MiXCR, TCRdb re-called the multiplex PCR reads, giving one row per CDR3 protein. The data hold 350,000 to 500,000 distinct CDR3 sequences, with 16% observed a single time. The CDR3 runs 16 residues. The germline CDR1 and CDR2 sequences are LGHDT and YNNKEL (reference sequence). Separately, the same data were catalogued under a study of T cells in Graves' hyperthyroidism and ophthalmopathy.

V gene TRBV3-1 combines with J gene TRBJ2-7; TRBD1 matches 12 bases. The sample in question was peripheral blood mononuclear cells (PBMCs), obtained at new diagnosis, from a patient treated with antithyroid drugs. The sequence was collected from a woman in her 30s with Graves disease. CDR3 in DNA: TGCGCCAGCAGCCATCATGCGGGACAGGGGGCCTCCGAGCAGTACTTC. Translating gives CASSHHAGQGASEQYF.